The 23 T cell receptor beta chains presented below share a single source sample, sequenced in a study of neoadjuvant anti-PD-1 for oral cavity cancer. Described time point: after neoadjuvant nivolumab, at surgical resection. The repertoire was sequenced with immunoSEQ multiplex PCR; TCRdb's copy has only in-frame clones and lacks some. In the table there are 7,000 to 9,500 clones, about three quarters of which are singletons. The sequences come from PBMCs, collected after nivolumab (anti-PD-1) treatment. These receptor sequences come from a person aged 35 to 85 with oral cavity squamous cell carcinoma.

This sequence joins TRBV6-5 and TRBJ1-1, with 8 bases lining up with TRBD1. V shed 5 bases, J shed 5 bases, and the junction held 10 bases outside the gene matches. Looked up from germline, CDR1 is MNHEY and CDR2 is SVGAGI. The CDR3 totals 15 residues. CDR3 sequence: CASSGIQGVRTEAFF. The CDR3 region has the DNA TGTGCCAGCAGTGGTATACAGGGGGTCAGAACTGAAGCTTTCTTT.

The chain joins TRBV29-1 to TRBJ2-7, with 9 bases lining up with TRBD1. CDR3 size: 13 residues. J was trimmed by 6 bases and V by 7 bases; bases with no gene match: 10. CDR1 is SQVTM and CDR2 is ANQGSEA in the germline V gene. This CDR3 is CSATRTGGLEQYF. CDR3 DNA: TGCAGCGCTACCCGAACAGGGGGCCTCGAGCAGTACTTC.

The V and J genes are TRBV6-1 and TRBJ2-7, with D perhaps being TRBD1 or TRBD2 (5 bases each). Looked up from germline, CDR1 is MNHNS and CDR2 is SASEGT. CDR3 length: 12 residues. Trimming took 6 bases from V and 2 from J, leaving 8 bases between them. CDR3 residues: CASRGDAYEQYF. The CDR3 DNA reads TGTGCCAGCAGGGGGGACGCCTACGAGCAGTACTTC.

The rearrangement joins TRBV2 to TRBJ2-3; D might be TRBD2 (5 bases). The germline CDR1 and CDR2 sequences are SNHLY and FYNNEI. The CDR3 is made up of 16 amino acids. V was cut by 8 bases and J by 2 bases, with 20 bases left in between. CDR3 protein: CASPVSGLDPTDTQYF. CDR3 in DNA: TGTGCCAGCCCAGTTTCTGGACTGGACCCCACAGATACGCAGTATTTT.

The V gene is TRBV7-2, the J gene TRBJ1-1; no definite D call. This CDR3 has 17 residues. The V end was cut by 5 bases, the J end by 3 bases, with 22 bases between. Per the germline V gene, CDR1 is SGHTA and CDR2 is FQGNSA. The CDR3 region is CASSPSTTSSRYTEAFF. Written as DNA, the CDR3 is TGTGCCAGCAGCCCTTCGACAACTTCGTCCAGATACACTGAAGCTTTCTTT.

The chain uses TRBV9 and TRBJ2-5, with TRBD1 matching over 8 bases. CDR1 is SGDLS, CDR2 YYNGEE, per germline. This CDR3 region has 15 residues. The J segment lost 1 base and the V segment lost 5 bases, leaving 7 bases of the junction unmatched. CDR3 loop: CASSTEDRVQETQYF. The DNA of the CDR3 is TGTGCCAGCAGTACCGAGGACAGGGTCCAAGAGACCCAGTACTTC. Drawing the rest from reference TRBV9 and TRBJ2-5, the complete variable domain is DSGVTQTPKHLITATGQRVTLRCSPRSGDLSVYWYQQSLDQGLQFLIQYYNGEERAKGNILERFSAQQFPDLHSELNLSSLELGDSALYFCASSTEDRVQETQYFGPGTRLLVL.

DNA of the CDR3: TGTGCCAGCAGCTTGTATGGGGGAGGAAACACCATATATTTT. Translated: CASSLYGGGNTIYF. This chain links TRBV5-8 with TRBJ1-3; D is perhaps TRBD1 (5 bases). Trimming pared 1 base from V and 4 bases from J, leaving 9 bases between. This CDR3 comprises 14 residues. Germline CDR1 SGHTS, CDR2 YDEGEE.

This chain uses TRBV5-4 with TRBJ2-5, with TRBD2 matching 12 bases. This CDR3 contains 15 residues. Germline CDR1 is SGHNT and CDR2 is YYREEE (reference sequence). Trimming cost V 4 bases and J 0 bases; bases outside gene matches: 1. The CDR3 protein is CASSRTSGDQETQYF. The CDR3 bases are TGTGCCAGCAGCCGGACTAGCGGGGACCAAGAGACCCAGTACTTC.

This clone is a singleton in its sample. The gene calls are TRBV7-2 and TRBJ1-5, with D unclear. V was trimmed by 5 bases and J by 0 bases, leaving 11 bases between them. CDR1 is SGHTA, CDR2 FQGNSA, per germline. The CDR3 is 15 residues long. The CDR3 spells CASSVRVNSNQPQHF. DNA for the CDR3: TGTGCCAGCAGCGTAAGGGTGAATAGCAATCAGCCCCAGCATTTT.

V is TRBV18 and J is TRBJ2-7; D might be TRBD1 or TRBD2, each matching 5 bases. V lost 3 bases and J lost 0, with 12 bases in between. There are 15 residues in the CDR3. The germline V gene has CDR1 KGHSH and CDR2 LQKENI. In DNA form, the CDR3 reads TGTGCCAGCTCACCTCGCTCAGGGAGCTCCTACGAGCAGTACTTC. As protein: CASSPRSGSSYEQYF.

This clone is deemed large. This chain uses TRBV6-1 with TRBJ2-7; tentatively, D is TRBD1 (6 bases). The CDR3 loop spans 14 amino acids. The V gene lost 1 base and the J gene lost 3 bases, with 10 bases spanning the gap. Germline-derived CDR1 and CDR2 are MNHNS and SASEGT. Here the CDR3 DNA reads TGTGCCAGCAGTGAAGGACAGGAATACTACGAGCAGTACTTC. Amino acids: CASSEGQEYYEQYF.

This sequence joins TRBV30 and TRBJ2-7; D not certain. The V gene's germline CDR1 is GTSNPN and CDR2 SVGIG (reference sequence). This CDR3 has 14 amino acids. The V end lost 0 bases, the J end lost 6 bases, and 15 bases lay between the germline ends. The chain's CDR3 is CAWSVASFRGEQYF. CDR3 DNA sequence: TGTGCCTGGAGTGTGGCTTCTTTCCGAGGCGAGCAGTACTTC.

The chain joins TRBV19 to TRBJ2-3; D might be TRBD2 (6 bases). V was trimmed by 1 base and J by 1 base, leaving 12 bases between them. Germline V lookup: CDR1 LNHDA, CDR2 SQIVND (reference sequence). The CDR3 extends over 16 amino acids. The CDR3 spells CASSIGGGGGTDTQYF. The CDR3 nucleotides are TGTGCCAGTAGTATAGGTGGGGGAGGAGGCACAGATACGCAGTATTTT.

This clone has a handful of counts. J is TRBJ1-1 and V is TRBV7-6; TRBD1 matches at 7 bases. Unmatched junction bases numbered 6, after V lost 3 bases and J lost 2 bases. Germline-derived CDR1 and CDR2 are SGHVS and FNYEAQ. The CDR3 sequence is 15 residues long. In DNA, the CDR3 is TGTGCCAGCAGCTTCTACCGGGACAGAAACACTGAAGCTTTCTTT. Amino acids: CASSFYRDRNTEAFF.

This clone was seen more than once but under ten times. The chain employs TRBV5-1 and TRBJ1-2; possibly TRBD1 for D (6 bases). This CDR3 is built from 15 residues. Trimming took off 0 bases at V and 4 bases at J, with 13 bases between the two ends. The V gene's germline CDR1 is SGHRS and CDR2 YFSETQ. CDR3 nucleotide sequence: TGCGCCAGCAGCTTGGTTCGGGGGGCAGGCTATGGCTACACCTTC. Amino acids: CASSLVRGAGYGYTF.

The chain couples TRBV5-5 to TRBJ1-1, with D possibly being TRBD1 (6 bases). V was clipped by 6 bases and J by 0 bases, with 12 bases between them. The CDR3 length is 14 residues. Germline V gene data show CDR1 as SGHKS and CDR2 as YYEKEE (reference sequence). The CDR3 sequence: CASILGGLNTEAFF. The CDR3 nucleotides are TGTGCCAGCATACTGGGGGGCCTGAACACTGAAGCTTTCTTT.

The chain links TRBV4-1 to TRBJ2-7; 10 bases map to TRBD1. Trimming took 1 base from V and 4 from J; bases not matched to a gene: 4. The CDR3 sequence is 15 residues long. Germline V CDR1 and CDR2: MGHRA, YSYEKL. This CDR3 is CASSQVWTGGYEQYF. The CDR3 DNA follows: TGCGCCAGCAGCCAAGTTTGGACAGGGGGTTACGAGCAGTACTTC.

This clone has more than one count but fewer than ten. The chain is built from TRBV5-1 and TRBJ1-2, with TRBD1 matching over 7 bases. V lost 4 bases, J lost 7 bases, and 13 bases stayed unmatched. The germline V gene has CDR1 SGHRS and CDR2 YFSETQ. CDR3 length: 15 amino acids. The CDR3 region is CASSPEGTAFGGYTF. CDR3 bases: TGCGCCAGCAGCCCTGAGGGGACAGCCTTCGGTGGCTACACCTTC.

This chain connects TRBV4-1 to TRBJ2-7; 7 bases map to TRBD1. V was pared by 0 bases and J by 2 bases, with 1 base of the junction left unmatched. The CDR3 is 14 residues long. Germline V gives CDR1 MGHRA, CDR2 YSYEKL. The DNA of the CDR3 is TGCGCCAGCAGCCAAGACGACAGGGCCTACGAGCAGTACTTC. It is translated as CASSQDDRAYEQYF.

This chain joins TRBV7-2 and TRBJ2-2, with 10 positions matching TRBD1. This CDR3 is 16 amino acids long. Germline V gene data show CDR1 as SGHTA and CDR2 as FQGNSA. V lost 1 base to trimming and J lost 5 bases; unmatched junction nucleotides: 4. CDR3 residues: CASSLGDRGRTGELFF. CDR3 bases: TGTGCCAGCAGCTTAGGAGACAGGGGGCGGACCGGGGAGCTGTTTTTT.

The chain employs TRBV5-1 and TRBJ2-5; TRBD1 agrees at 10 bases. The trim removed 5 bases at V and 4 bases at J, leaving 8 bases unmatched. CDR1 SGHRS and CDR2 YFSETQ come from the germline V gene. There are 15 residues in the CDR3. This CDR3 reads CASSLDRGLGETQYF. The CDR3 DNA is TGCGCCAGCAGTTTAGACAGGGGGCTGGGAGAGACCCAGTACTTC.

The V call is TRBV7-8, the J call TRBJ2-6, with D perhaps TRBD1 (6 bases). The germline V gene has CDR1 SGHVS and CDR2 FQNEAQ. V was trimmed by 5 bases and J by 4 bases, leaving 12 bases between them. The CDR3 totals 15 residues. The CDR3 coding sequence is TGTGCCAGCAGCCCTACAGGGAGCGGGGCCAACGTCCTGACTTTC. It specifies CASSPTGSGANVLTF.

This clone came up once. This sequence joins TRBV19 and TRBJ1-5; D not certain. This CDR3 comprises 12 residues. V lost 3 bases to trimming and J lost 4 bases, with 4 bases between them. CDR1 is LNHDA, CDR2 SQIVND, per germline (reference sequence). The CDR3 nucleotides read TGTGCCAGTAGTATGCGTAATCAGCCCCAGCATTTT. It yields the protein CASSMRNQPQHF.